Listed below are T cell receptor beta chains from one sample, sequenced in a study of cytomegalovirus exposure and HLA in healthy donors. Clones were sequenced by immunoSEQ multiplex PCR, and TCRdb holds only the in-frame ones, with some missing. Here the sample spans fewer than 200,000 clones, approximately 87% being singletons. The sequenced material came from PBMCs. These TCRs come from a woman in her 30s in good health and CMV-seronegative. CDR3s include the opening cysteine and the closing phenylalanine or tryptophan. The D gene is left open where the match is weak. Clone size appears in some rows only: once, few, many, or a class for an expanded clone.

clone size: .
J gene: TRBJ2-5
CDR3 length: 15
D gene: TRBD1
V gene: TRBV29-1
CDR3 protein: CSVAHRQGRGETQYF
CDR3 DNA: TGCAGCGTTGCACACCGACAGGGTAGGGGAGAGACCCAGTACTTC

clone size: once
J gene: TRBJ2-7
CDR3 length: 15
D gene: .
V gene: TRBV4-1
CDR3 protein: CASSQDRTGNYEQYF
CDR3 DNA: TGCGCCAGCAGCCAAGATAGAACAGGGAACTACGAGCAGTACTTC

clone size: .
J gene: TRBJ1-5
CDR3 length: 16
D gene: .
V gene: TRBV12-5
CDR3 protein: CASGLAQGVVNQPQHF
CDR3 DNA: TGTGCTAGTGGTTTGGCACAAGGGGTCGTCAATCAGCCCCAGCATTTT

clone size: .
J gene: TRBJ1-5
CDR3 length: 13
D gene: .
V gene: TRBV6-6
CDR3 protein: CASSLRENQPQHF
CDR3 DNA: TGTGCCAGCAGTTTGCGAGAAAATCAGCCCCAGCATTTT

clone size: .
J gene: TRBJ1-1
CDR3 length: 12
D gene: .
V gene: TRBV7-9
CDR3 protein: CASSLGASEAFF
CDR3 DNA: TGTGCCAGCAGCTTAGGGGCCTCTGAAGCTTTCTTT

clone size: .
J gene: TRBJ1-1
CDR3 length: 16
D gene: .
V gene: TRBV4-3
CDR3 protein: CASSQALSGQNTEAFF
CDR3 DNA: TGCGCCAGCAGCCAAGCCCTCTCCGGACAGAACACTGAAGCTTTCTTT

clone size: .
J gene: TRBJ2-5
CDR3 length: 14
D gene: TRBD2
V gene: TRBV5-1
CDR3 protein: CASSWGGDQETQYF
CDR3 DNA: TGCGCCAGCAGCTGGGGGGGGGACCAAGAGACCCAGTACTTC

clone size: .
J gene: TRBJ2-1
CDR3 length: 15
D gene: TRBD2
V gene: TRBV7-9
CDR3 protein: CASSETSGGHNEQFF
CDR3 DNA: TGTGCCAGCAGCGAAACTAGCGGGGGACACAATGAGCAGTTCTTC

clone size: .
J gene: TRBJ1-4
CDR3 length: 17
D gene: .
V gene: TRBV7-6
CDR3 protein: CASSLAVTVATNEKLFF
CDR3 DNA: TGTGCCAGCAGCTTAGCGGTTACGGTTGCAACTAATGAAAAACTGTTTTTT

clone size: .
J gene: TRBJ1-6
CDR3 length: 16
D gene: .
V gene: TRBV2
CDR3 protein: CASSEDPGAYNSPLHF
CDR3 DNA: TGTGCCAGCAGTGAAGACCCGGGGGCCTATAATTCACCCCTCCACTTT

clone size: .
J gene: TRBJ2-1
CDR3 length: 15
D gene: TRBD1
V gene: TRBV27
CDR3 protein: CASSPGTGSYNEQFF
CDR3 DNA: TGTGCCAGCAGTCCCGGGACAGGTTCCTACAATGAGCAGTTCTTC

clone size: .
J gene: TRBJ1-5
CDR3 length: 16
D gene: TRBD1
V gene: TRBV23-1
CDR3 protein: CASSQSYRGTDQPQHF
CDR3 DNA: TGCGCCAGCAGTCAATCCTACAGGGGTACCGATCAGCCCCAGCATTTT

clone size: .
J gene: TRBJ1-5
CDR3 length: 13
D gene: .
V gene: TRBV29-1
CDR3 protein: CSVRGNSNQPQHF
CDR3 DNA: TGCAGCGTTAGGGGTAATAGCAATCAGCCCCAGCATTTT

clone size: .
J gene: TRBJ1-1
CDR3 length: 13
D gene: .
V gene: TRBV27
CDR3 protein: CASSLILGEEAFF
CDR3 DNA: TGTGCCAGCAGTTTAATACTGGGAGAAGAGGCTTTCTTT

clone size: .
J gene: TRBJ2-2
CDR3 length: 17
D gene: .
V gene: TRBV4-2
CDR3 protein: CASSLPLEQINTGELFF
CDR3 DNA: TGTGCCAGCAGCCTACCCCTGGAACAGATCAACACCGGGGAGCTGTTTTTT

clone size: .
J gene: TRBJ1-3
CDR3 length: 17
D gene: TRBD1
V gene: TRBV7-6
CDR3 protein: CASSSTGGTISGNTIYF
CDR3 DNA: TGTGCCAGCAGCTCGACAGGGGGTACCATCTCTGGAAACACCATATATTTT

clone size: .
J gene: TRBJ2-1
CDR3 length: 16
D gene: TRBD2
V gene: TRBV4-2
CDR3 protein: CASSQRERGFYNEQFF
CDR3 DNA: TGTGCCAGCAGCCAAAGGGAGCGGGGGTTCTACAATGAGCAGTTCTTC

clone size: .
J gene: TRBJ2-7
CDR3 length: 11
D gene: .
V gene: TRBV5-1
CDR3 protein: CASRQGYEQYF
CDR3 DNA: TGCGCCAGCAGGCAGGGATACGAGCAGTACTTC

clone size: .
J gene: TRBJ1-5
CDR3 length: 14
D gene: .
V gene: TRBV7-2
CDR3 protein: CASSLVSTSQPQHF
CDR3 DNA: TGTGCCAGCAGCTTAGTTAGCACTTCTCAGCCCCAGCATTTT

clone size: .
J gene: TRBJ2-3
CDR3 length: 15
D gene: TRBD2
V gene: TRBV6-1
CDR3 protein: CASSELAGGPNTQYF
CDR3 DNA: TGTGCCAGCAGTGAACTAGCGGGGGGGCCGAATACGCAGTATTTT

clone size: .
J gene: TRBJ2-1
CDR3 length: 12
D gene: .
V gene: TRBV5-5
CDR3 protein: CASSLAGDEQFF
CDR3 DNA: TGTGCCAGCAGCTTGGCAGGGGATGAGCAGTTCTTC

clone size: .
J gene: TRBJ1-1
CDR3 length: 12
D gene: .
V gene: TRBV14
CDR3 protein: CASGRRGTEAFF
CDR3 DNA: TGTGCCAGCGGACGCCGGGGCACTGAAGCTTTCTTT

clone size: .
J gene: TRBJ1-2
CDR3 length: 14
D gene: TRBD1
V gene: TRBV15
CDR3 protein: CATSSPGQGYGYTF
CDR3 DNA: TGTGCCACCAGCAGCCCGGGACAGGGCTATGGCTACACCTTC

clone size: .
J gene: TRBJ2-3
CDR3 length: 12
D gene: TRBD1
V gene: TRBV6-1
CDR3 protein: CASSARGYTQYF
CDR3 DNA: TGTGCCAGCAGTGCCAGGGGGTATACGCAGTATTTT

clone size: .
J gene: TRBJ2-7
CDR3 length: 16
D gene: TRBD2
V gene: TRBV18
CDR3 protein: CASSPPGLAGGSEQYF
CDR3 DNA: TGTGCCAGCTCCCCCCCGGGACTAGCGGGGGGAAGCGAGCAGTACTTC

clone size: .
J gene: TRBJ1-2
CDR3 length: 14
D gene: .
V gene: TRBV7-8
CDR3 protein: CASSSPRVSYGYTF
CDR3 DNA: TGTGCCAGCAGCTCACCCAGGGTAAGCTATGGCTACACCTTC

clone size: .
J gene: TRBJ1-1
CDR3 length: 17
D gene: .
V gene: TRBV4-3
CDR3 protein: CASSQAPVGVSLTEAFF
CDR3 DNA: TGCGCCAGCAGCCAAGCCCCGGTGGGAGTAAGCCTCACTGAAGCTTTCTTT

clone size: .
J gene: TRBJ2-3
CDR3 length: 15
D gene: .
V gene: TRBV6-4
CDR3 protein: CASSDSLASTDTQYF
CDR3 DNA: TGTGCCAGCAGTGACTCACTAGCCAGCACAGATACGCAGTATTTT

clone size: .
J gene: TRBJ1-4
CDR3 length: 17
D gene: .
V gene: TRBV27
CDR3 protein: CASSPDWGLSTNEKLFF
CDR3 DNA: TGTGCCAGCAGTCCCGATTGGGGCCTCTCAACTAATGAAAAACTGTTTTTT

clone size: .
J gene: TRBJ1-6
CDR3 length: 18
D gene: TRBD1
V gene: TRBV19
CDR3 protein: CASSGSRTGSSYNSPLHF
CDR3 DNA: TGTGCCAGTAGTGGGAGTCGGACAGGGAGCTCCTATAATTCACCCCTCCACTTT

clone size: once
J gene: TRBJ1-5
CDR3 length: 18
D gene: TRBD1
V gene: TRBV5-4
CDR3 protein: CASSWGIWDREEDQPQHF
CDR3 DNA: TGTGCCAGCAGCTGGGGCATCTGGGACAGGGAGGAGGATCAGCCCCAGCATTTT

clone size: once
J gene: TRBJ2-1
CDR3 length: 15
D gene: .
V gene: TRBV27
CDR3 protein: CASSQTGTPFNEQFF
CDR3 DNA: TGTGCCAGCAGCCAGACCGGGACACCTTTCAATGAGCAGTTCTTC

clone size: .
J gene: TRBJ2-3
CDR3 length: 15
D gene: .
V gene: TRBV7-7
CDR3 protein: CASSLGGGGADTQYF
CDR3 DNA: TGTGCCAGCAGCTTAGGGGGTGGAGGGGCAGATACGCAGTATTTT

clone size: .
J gene: TRBJ1-4
CDR3 length: 15
D gene: TRBD1
V gene: TRBV5-1
CDR3 protein: CASSLSGTGYEKLFF
CDR3 DNA: TGCGCCAGCAGCTTGTCCGGGACAGGATATGAAAAACTGTTTTTT

clone size: .
J gene: TRBJ2-1
CDR3 length: 15
D gene: TRBD2
V gene: TRBV7-6
CDR3 protein: CASSLVAGSYNEQFF
CDR3 DNA: TGTGCCAGCAGCTTGGTAGCGGGGAGCTACAATGAGCAGTTCTTC

clone size: .
J gene: TRBJ2-7
CDR3 length: 12
D gene: .
V gene: TRBV30
CDR3 protein: CAWKGSSYEQYF
CDR3 DNA: TGTGCCTGGAAAGGGAGCAGTTACGAGCAGTACTTC

clone size: .
J gene: TRBJ2-7
CDR3 length: 13
D gene: .
V gene: TRBV2
CDR3 protein: CASRLSSFYEQYF
CDR3 DNA: TGTGCCAGCAGGCTTAGTAGTTTCTACGAGCAGTACTTC

clone size: .
J gene: TRBJ2-1
CDR3 length: 15
D gene: .
V gene: TRBV5-1
CDR3 protein: CASSLASVYYNEQFF
CDR3 DNA: TGCGCCAGCAGCTTGGCTAGCGTTTACTACAATGAGCAGTTCTTC

clone size: .
J gene: TRBJ2-2
CDR3 length: 14
D gene: .
V gene: TRBV7-8
CDR3 protein: CASSLQGNTGELFF
CDR3 DNA: TGTGCCAGCAGCTTACAGGGAAACACCGGGGAGCTGTTTTTT

clone size: .
J gene: TRBJ2-3
CDR3 length: 15
D gene: TRBD2
V gene: TRBV9
CDR3 protein: CASSARRGDTDTQYF
CDR3 DNA: TGTGCCAGCAGCGCCCGCCGGGGGGACACAGATACGCAGTATTTT

clone size: .
J gene: TRBJ2-7
CDR3 length: 14
D gene: TRBD2
V gene: TRBV9
CDR3 protein: CASSAGLAGHEQYF
CDR3 DNA: TGTGCCAGCAGCGCGGGACTAGCGGGGCACGAGCAGTACTTC

clone size: once
J gene: TRBJ1-1
CDR3 length: 18
D gene: TRBD1
V gene: TRBV5-4
CDR3 protein: CASSPAYRTGLGRTEAFF
CDR3 DNA: TGTGCCAGCAGCCCGGCATACCGGACAGGGCTAGGCAGAACTGAAGCTTTCTTT

clone size: once
J gene: TRBJ2-5
CDR3 length: 15
D gene: TRBD2
V gene: TRBV6-6
CDR3 protein: CASSYTAGEVETQYF
CDR3 DNA: TGTGCCAGCAGTTACACGGCGGGAGAAGTTGAGACCCAGTACTTC

clone size: .
J gene: TRBJ2-1
CDR3 length: 15
D gene: .
V gene: TRBV15
CDR3 protein: CATSRDRGSRNEQFF
CDR3 DNA: TGTGCCACCAGCAGAGATAGGGGCAGTCGAAATGAGCAGTTCTTC

clone size: once
J gene: TRBJ1-6
CDR3 length: 13
D gene: .
V gene: TRBV5-1
CDR3 protein: CASSPEGNSPLHF
CDR3 DNA: TGCGCCAGCAGCCCAGAGGGTAATTCACCCCTCCACTTT

clone size: .
J gene: TRBJ2-3
CDR3 length: 17
D gene: TRBD2
V gene: TRBV7-2
CDR3 protein: CASSVRVSGGATDTQYF
CDR3 DNA: TGTGCCAGCAGCGTCAGGGTTAGCGGGGGGGCCACAGATACGCAGTATTTT

clone size: .
J gene: TRBJ2-3
CDR3 length: 13
D gene: TRBD2
V gene: TRBV29-1
CDR3 protein: CSVPGRGTDTQYF
CDR3 DNA: TGCAGCGTTCCGGGGCGGGGGACAGATACGCAGTATTTT

clone size: .
J gene: TRBJ2-1
CDR3 length: 11
D gene: .
V gene: TRBV11-2
CDR3 protein: CASSEGPDQFF
CDR3 DNA: TGTGCCAGCAGCGAGGGCCCGGATCAGTTCTTC

clone size: once
J gene: TRBJ2-1
CDR3 length: 13
D gene: TRBD1
V gene: TRBV7-2
CDR3 protein: CASSLVGGTGEFF
CDR3 DNA: TGTGCCAGCAGCTTAGTAGGTGGGACAGGGGAGTTCTTC

clone size: .
J gene: TRBJ2-3
CDR3 length: 13
D gene: .
V gene: TRBV29-1
CDR3 protein: CSVVGRLTDTQYF
CDR3 DNA: TGCAGCGTTGTGGGCAGGTTAACAGATACGCAGTATTTT

clone size: .
J gene: TRBJ1-5
CDR3 length: 14
D gene: .
V gene: TRBV29-1
CDR3 protein: CSVAMAGSNQPQHF
CDR3 DNA: TGCAGCGTTGCGATGGCAGGAAGCAATCAGCCCCAGCATTTT

clone size: .
J gene: TRBJ2-5
CDR3 length: 14
D gene: .
V gene: TRBV27
CDR3 protein: CASSLSGGQETQYF
CDR3 DNA: TGTGCCAGCAGTTTATCAGGGGGACAAGAGACCCAGTACTTC

clone size: .
J gene: TRBJ2-3
CDR3 length: 14
D gene: .
V gene: TRBV27
CDR3 protein: CASSAATAPDTQYF
CDR3 DNA: TGTGCCAGCAGCGCAGCAACAGCTCCAGATACGCAGTATTTT

clone size: .
J gene: TRBJ1-4
CDR3 length: 15
D gene: TRBD1
V gene: TRBV27
CDR3 protein: CASAWGGTGREKLFF
CDR3 DNA: TGTGCCAGCGCGTGGGGAGGGACAGGAAGGGAAAAACTGTTTTTT

clone size: .
J gene: TRBJ1-1
CDR3 length: 13
D gene: TRBD1
V gene: TRBV19
CDR3 protein: CASRTGTIPEAFF
CDR3 DNA: TGTGCCAGTAGGACAGGGACGATTCCTGAAGCTTTCTTT

clone size: .
J gene: TRBJ1-5
CDR3 length: 15
D gene: .
V gene: TRBV7-2
CDR3 protein: CASSLGFGGTQPQHF
CDR3 DNA: TGTGCCAGCAGCTTAGGTTTTGGCGGGACTCAGCCCCAGCATTTT

clone size: .
J gene: TRBJ2-1
CDR3 length: 11
D gene: .
V gene: TRBV4-2
CDR3 protein: CASRTDNEQFF
CDR3 DNA: TGTGCCAGCAGGACAGACAATGAGCAGTTCTTC

clone size: .
J gene: TRBJ2-1
CDR3 length: 11
D gene: .
V gene: TRBV6-1
CDR3 protein: CASSEAGGQFF
CDR3 DNA: TGTGCCAGCAGTGAAGCTGGCGGGCAGTTCTTC

clone size: .
J gene: TRBJ1-3
CDR3 length: 15
D gene: .
V gene: TRBV4-2
CDR3 protein: CASSQDRTEGNTIYF
CDR3 DNA: TGTGCCAGCAGCCAAGATCGGACTGAGGGAAACACCATATATTTT